The T cell receptor beta chain described here comes from a study of T cells after somatic rescue of genetic block. V shed 3 bases, J shed 6 bases, and the junction held 2 bases outside the gene matches. The CDR3 is 14 residues long. Germline-derived CDR1 and CDR2 are MDHEN and SYDVKM. Assay used: immunoSEQ multiplex PCR; TCRdb lists only in-frame clones, some missing. The sample records approximately 58,000 clones, approximately 96% being singletons. The sequenced material came from peripheral blood mononuclear cells (PBMCs). This chain links TRBV28 with TRBJ2-7; 13 nucleotides agree with TRBD2. This receptor was obtained from a child less than two years old. In nucleotides, the CDR3 is TGTGCCAGCAGTTTTCGGACTAGCGGGAGCGAGCAGTACTTC. Its protein product is CASSFRTSGSEQYF.